The entry below gives a single TCR beta chain sequence along with its context. This sample was included in a study of cytomegalovirus exposure and HLA in healthy donors. Study-wide background: Prior work identified some 120 million unique TCR beta sequences in some 180 million T cells.

PCR employed 60 Vbeta and 13 Jbeta primers. Repertoires were generated with immunoSEQ multiplex PCR, while TCRdb's copy carries only in-frame clones and drops some. The data show roughly 110,000 clones, around three quarters seen once. The CDR3 runs to 15 residues. Per germline, CDR1 SNHLY and CDR2 FYNNEI. With 4 bases removed from V and 3 bases from J, the gap between germline ends came to 15 bases. This sequence was found in a woman in her forties or fifties in good health and CMV-seropositive. The chain couples TRBV2 to TRBJ1-1; D call uncertain. The sequenced sample was PBMCs. The CDR3 coding sequence is TGTGCCAGCAGTGTGGATGGAGCTGGGTACACTGAAGCTTTCTTT. Its protein product is CASSVDGAGYTEAFF.